The T cell receptor (beta chain) under discussion was sequenced for a study of CD8 T cells in ankylosing spondylitis. This clonotype was picked up a small number of times. Its specificity is unknown. Study outcomes and limitations: Reportedly, significant enrichment of disease-linked clones occurred in matched ankylosing spondylitis synovial fluid. Seven or eight highly homologous variants formed a TCR beta motif that appeared characteristic of ankylosing spondylitis blood.

Libraries of TCR beta came from quantitative 5'-RACE with molecular barcodes. TCRdb ran MiXCR on the 5' RACE reads and lists one entry per CDR3 protein. The data contain roughly 700,000 distinct CDR3 sequences, under 20% of them singletons. V was pared by 1 base and J by 3 bases, with 6 bases between. Germline lookup yields CDR1 MGHRA and CDR2 YSYEKL. CDR3 length: 13 amino acids. The sequence was collected from a male donor with ankylosing spondylitis. Input material: blood, either unsorted or a sorted T cell fraction (not recorded which). This rearrangement joins TRBV4-1 to TRBJ1-2, with D unresolved. In DNA form, the CDR3 reads TGCGCCAGCAGCCAAGGCTCAGACTATGGCTACACCTTC. Translating it yields CASSQGSDYGYTF.